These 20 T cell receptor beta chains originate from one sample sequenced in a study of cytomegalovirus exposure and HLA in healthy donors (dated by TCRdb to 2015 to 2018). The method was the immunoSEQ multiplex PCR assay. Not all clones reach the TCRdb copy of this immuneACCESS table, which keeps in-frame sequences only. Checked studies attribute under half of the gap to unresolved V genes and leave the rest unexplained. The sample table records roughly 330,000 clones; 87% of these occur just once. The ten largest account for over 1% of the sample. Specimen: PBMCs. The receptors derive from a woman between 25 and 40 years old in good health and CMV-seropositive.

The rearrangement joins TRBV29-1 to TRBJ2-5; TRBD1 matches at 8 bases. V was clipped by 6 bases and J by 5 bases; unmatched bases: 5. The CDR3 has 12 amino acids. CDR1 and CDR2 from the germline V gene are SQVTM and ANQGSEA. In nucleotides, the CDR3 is TGCAGCGTCGTCAACAGGGGGGAGACCCAGTACTTC. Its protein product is CSVVNRGETQYF.

Written as DNA, the CDR3 is TGTGCCAGCAGCGGGGCTCCGCCCCCGGCTGAGCAGTTCTTC. It specifies CASSGAPPPAEQFF. This chain uses TRBV11-3 with TRBJ2-1; possible D gene TRBD1, 5 bases. Trimming took off 5 bases at V and 9 bases at J, with 17 bases between the two ends. The CDR3 contains 14 residues. CDR1 SGHNT and CDR2 YENEEA come from the germline V gene.

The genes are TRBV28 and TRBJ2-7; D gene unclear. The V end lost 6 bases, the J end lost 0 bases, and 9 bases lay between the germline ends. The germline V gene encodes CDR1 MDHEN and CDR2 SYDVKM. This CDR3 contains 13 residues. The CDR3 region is CASRTGSSYEQYF. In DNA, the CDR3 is TGTGCCAGCAGGACGGGCAGCTCCTACGAGCAGTACTTC.

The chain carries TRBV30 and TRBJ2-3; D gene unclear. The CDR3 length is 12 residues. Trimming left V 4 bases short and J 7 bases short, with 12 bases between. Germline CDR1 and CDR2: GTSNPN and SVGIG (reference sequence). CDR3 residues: CAWNIQTNTQYF. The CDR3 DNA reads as TGTGCCTGGAACATTCAGACCAATACGCAGTATTTT. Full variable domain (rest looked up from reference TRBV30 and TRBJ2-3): SQTIHQWPATLVQPVGSPLSLECTVEGTSNPNLYWYRQAAGRGLQLLFYSVGIGQISSEVPQNLSASRPQDRQFILSSKKLLLSDSGFYLCAWNIQTNTQYFGPGTRLTVL.

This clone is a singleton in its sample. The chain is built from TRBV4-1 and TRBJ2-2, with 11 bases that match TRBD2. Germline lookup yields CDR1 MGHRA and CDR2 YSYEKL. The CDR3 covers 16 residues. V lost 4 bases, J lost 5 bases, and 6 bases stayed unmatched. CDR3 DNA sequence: TGCGCCAGCAGCCTAATTAGCGGGGGGGAAACCGGGGAGCTGTTTTTT. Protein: CASSLISGGETGELFF.

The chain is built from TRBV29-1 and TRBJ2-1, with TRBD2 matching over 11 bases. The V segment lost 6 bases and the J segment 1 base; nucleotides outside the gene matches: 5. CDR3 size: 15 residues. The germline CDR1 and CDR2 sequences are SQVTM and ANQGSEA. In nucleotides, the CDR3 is TGCAGCGTACTCGGGACTAGCGGTTCCTACAATGAGCAGTTCTTC. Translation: CSVLGTSGSYNEQFF.

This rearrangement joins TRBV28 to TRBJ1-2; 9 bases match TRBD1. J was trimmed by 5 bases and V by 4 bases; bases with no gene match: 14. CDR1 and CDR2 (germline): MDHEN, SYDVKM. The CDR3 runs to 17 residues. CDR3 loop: CASSSPGQGGALYGYTF. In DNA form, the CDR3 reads TGTGCCAGCAGTTCACCGGGACAGGGAGGGGCATTGTATGGCTACACCTTC.

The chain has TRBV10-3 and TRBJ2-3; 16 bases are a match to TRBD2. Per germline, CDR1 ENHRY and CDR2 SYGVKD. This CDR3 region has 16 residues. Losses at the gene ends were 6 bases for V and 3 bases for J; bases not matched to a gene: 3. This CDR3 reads CAIRGLAGGLTDTQYF. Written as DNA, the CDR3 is TGTGCCATCAGGGGACTAGCGGGGGGGCTTACAGATACGCAGTATTTT.

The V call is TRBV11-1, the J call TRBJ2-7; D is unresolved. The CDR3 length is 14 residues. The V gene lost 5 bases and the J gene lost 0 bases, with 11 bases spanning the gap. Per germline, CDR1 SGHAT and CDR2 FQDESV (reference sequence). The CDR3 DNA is TGTGCCAGCAGCCCCCAGCGATCCTCCTACGAGCAGTACTTC. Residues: CASSPQRSSYEQYF.

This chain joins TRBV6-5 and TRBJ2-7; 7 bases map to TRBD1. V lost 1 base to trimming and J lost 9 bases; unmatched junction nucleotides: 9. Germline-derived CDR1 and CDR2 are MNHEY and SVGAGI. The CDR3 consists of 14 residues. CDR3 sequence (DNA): TGTGCCAGCAGTTACTGGGACAGCACGATGGGGCAGTACTTC. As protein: CASSYWDSTMGQYF.

The CDR3 sequence: CASSAPSGGYNEQFF. The DNA of the CDR3 is TGCGCCAGCAGCGCCCCTAGCGGGGGTTACAATGAGCAGTTCTTC. The J gene is TRBJ2-1, the V gene TRBV5-1; 10 nucleotides line up with TRBD2. V was clipped by 4 bases and J by 4 bases; unmatched bases: 5. Looked up from germline, CDR1 is SGHRS and CDR2 is YFSETQ. This CDR3 is built from 15 residues. Variable domain in full (rest from reference TRBV5-1 and TRBJ2-1): KAGVTQTPRYLIKTRGQQVTLSCSPISGHRSVSWYQQTPGQGLQFLFEYFSETQRNKGNFPGRFSGRQFSNSRSEMNVSTLELGDSALYLCASSAPSGGYNEQFFGPGTRLTVL.

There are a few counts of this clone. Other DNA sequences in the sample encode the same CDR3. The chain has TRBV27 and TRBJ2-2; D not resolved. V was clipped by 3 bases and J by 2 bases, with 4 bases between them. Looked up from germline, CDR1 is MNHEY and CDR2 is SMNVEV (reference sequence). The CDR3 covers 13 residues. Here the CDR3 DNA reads TGTGCCAGCAGTTTGTTCAACACCGGGGAGCTGTTTTTT. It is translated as CASSLFNTGELFF.

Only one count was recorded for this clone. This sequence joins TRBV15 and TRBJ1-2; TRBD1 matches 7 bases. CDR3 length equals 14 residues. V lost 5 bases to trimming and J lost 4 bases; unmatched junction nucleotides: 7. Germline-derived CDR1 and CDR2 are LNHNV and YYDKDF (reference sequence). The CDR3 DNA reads TGTGCCACCAGCCACGCAACAGGGGCCTATGGCTACACCTTC. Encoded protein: CATSHATGAYGYTF.

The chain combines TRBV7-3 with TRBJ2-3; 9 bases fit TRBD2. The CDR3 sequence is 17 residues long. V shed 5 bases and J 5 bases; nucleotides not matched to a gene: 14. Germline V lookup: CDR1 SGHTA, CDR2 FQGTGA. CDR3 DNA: TGTGCCAGCAGCCCAAGTATCTTAGCGGGGGCAAAAGATACGCAGTATTTT. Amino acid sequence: CASSPSILAGAKDTQYF.

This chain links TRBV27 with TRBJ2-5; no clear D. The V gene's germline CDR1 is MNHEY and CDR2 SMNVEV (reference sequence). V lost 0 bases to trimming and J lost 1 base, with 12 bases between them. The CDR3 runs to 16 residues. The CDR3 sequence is CASSLSWYGGQETQYF. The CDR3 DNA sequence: TGTGCCAGCAGTTTATCTTGGTACGGCGGCCAAGAGACCCAGTACTTC.

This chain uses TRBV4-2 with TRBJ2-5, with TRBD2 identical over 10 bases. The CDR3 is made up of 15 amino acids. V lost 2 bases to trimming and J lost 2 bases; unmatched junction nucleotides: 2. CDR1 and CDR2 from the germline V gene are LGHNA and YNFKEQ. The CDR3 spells CASSQPTSGQETQYF. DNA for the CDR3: TGTGCCAGCAGCCAACCGACTAGCGGGCAAGAGACCCAGTACTTC.

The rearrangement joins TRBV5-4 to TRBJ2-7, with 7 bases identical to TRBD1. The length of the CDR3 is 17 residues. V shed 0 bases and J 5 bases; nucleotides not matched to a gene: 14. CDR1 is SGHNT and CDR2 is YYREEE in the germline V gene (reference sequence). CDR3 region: CASSLGGRRQGIDEQYF. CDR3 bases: TGTGCCAGCAGCTTGGGAGGAAGGCGACAGGGTATCGACGAGCAGTACTTC.

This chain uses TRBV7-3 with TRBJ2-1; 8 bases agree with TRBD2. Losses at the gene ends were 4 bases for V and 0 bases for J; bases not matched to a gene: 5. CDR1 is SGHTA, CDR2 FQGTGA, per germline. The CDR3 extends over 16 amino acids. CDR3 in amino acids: CASSSGLAFSYNEQFF. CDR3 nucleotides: TGTGCCAGCAGCTCCGGACTAGCATTCTCCTACAATGAGCAGTTCTTC.

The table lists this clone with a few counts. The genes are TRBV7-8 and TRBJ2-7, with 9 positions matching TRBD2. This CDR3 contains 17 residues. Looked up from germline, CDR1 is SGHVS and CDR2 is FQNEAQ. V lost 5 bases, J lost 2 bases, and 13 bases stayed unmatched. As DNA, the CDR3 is TGTGCCAGCAGCACCCACCCTAGCGGGACCGGGGCCTACGAGCAGTACTTC. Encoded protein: CASSTHPSGTGAYEQYF.

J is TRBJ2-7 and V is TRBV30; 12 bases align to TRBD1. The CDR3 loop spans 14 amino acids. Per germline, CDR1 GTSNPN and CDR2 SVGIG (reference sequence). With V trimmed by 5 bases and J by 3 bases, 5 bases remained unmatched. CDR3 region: CAWGDRGLSYEQYF. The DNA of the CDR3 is TGTGCCTGGGGGGACAGGGGGCTGAGCTACGAGCAGTACTTC. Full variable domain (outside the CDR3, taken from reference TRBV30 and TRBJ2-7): SQTIHQWPATLVQPVGSPLSLECTVEGTSNPNLYWYRQAAGRGLQLLFYSVGIGQISSEVPQNLSASRPQDRQFILSSKKLLLSDSGFYLCAWGDRGLSYEQYFGPGTRLTVT.